The T cell receptor (beta chain) under discussion was sequenced for a study of Graves' ophthalmopathy and Graves' hyperthyroidism. Background on the study: Blood was drawn at initial diagnosis, before any treatment. Study results and limitations: A 13-signature model separated ophthalmopathy from stable hyperthyroidism, around 88% sensitivity, about 81% specificity.

Investigators amplified TCR beta CDR3 regions from RNA transcripts. Investigators did first-round RT-PCR with HTBI primers, then second-round multiplex PCR. TCRdb used MiXCR to reprocess the multiplex PCR reads, holding one entry per CDR3 protein. Among about 620,000 distinct CDR3 sequences listed, roughly 20% were seen once. This clonotype has at least ten counts. No antigen is known for it. Hyperthyroidism in these 18- to 65-year-old patients was newly diagnosed, lasting under 2 months. The sequencing input was peripheral blood. This receptor was identified in a woman aged 18-29 years with stable Graves' hyperthyroidism. Some clones in this sample may be carry-over from other donors' samples.

Here the CDR3 reads CSARPTGSNEQYF. CDR3 sequence (DNA): TGCAGTGCCAGACCGACAGGGTCCAACGAGCAGTACTTC. The chain employs TRBV20-1 and TRBJ2-7, with 7 bases fitting TRBD1. Germline assignment: CDR1 DFQATT and CDR2 SNEGSKA (reference sequence). V lost 6 bases to trimming and J lost 5 bases; unmatched junction nucleotides: 10. The CDR3 runs to 13 residues.